This record looks at one T cell receptor beta chain sequence and its context. Its target is not known. The primer mix had 60 Vbeta and 13 Jbeta primers. This table comes from immunoSEQ multiplex PCR, and its TCRdb copy is limited to in-frame clones, with some not included. Of 100,000 to 150,000 clones listed, about three quarters are singletons. The record originates from a study of cytomegalovirus exposure and HLA in healthy donors. General observations from the study: An analysis done earlier found most TCR beta V segments productive about 90% or about 30% of the time.

Per the germline V gene, CDR1 is SGHDT and CDR2 is YYEEEE. V lost 0 bases, J lost 7 bases, and 10 bases lay in between. CDR3 length: 13 residues. J is TRBJ1-2 and V is TRBV5-6; possibly TRBD1 for D (6 bases). The sequenced sample consisted of PBMCs. The TCR comes from a woman aged 40-49 years in good health and CMV-seronegative. The DNA of the CDR3 is TGTGCCAGCAGCTTGGGAGGGGGAGCTGGCTACACCTTC. The encoded protein is CASSLGGGAGYTF. Looking up the rest from reference TRBV5-6 and TRBJ1-2 gives the full variable domain: DAGVTQSPTHLIKTRGQQVTLRCSPKSGHDTVSWYQQALGQGPQFIFQYYEEEERQRGNFPDRFSGHQFPNYSSELNVNALLLGDSALYLCASSLGGGAGYTFGSGTRLTVV.